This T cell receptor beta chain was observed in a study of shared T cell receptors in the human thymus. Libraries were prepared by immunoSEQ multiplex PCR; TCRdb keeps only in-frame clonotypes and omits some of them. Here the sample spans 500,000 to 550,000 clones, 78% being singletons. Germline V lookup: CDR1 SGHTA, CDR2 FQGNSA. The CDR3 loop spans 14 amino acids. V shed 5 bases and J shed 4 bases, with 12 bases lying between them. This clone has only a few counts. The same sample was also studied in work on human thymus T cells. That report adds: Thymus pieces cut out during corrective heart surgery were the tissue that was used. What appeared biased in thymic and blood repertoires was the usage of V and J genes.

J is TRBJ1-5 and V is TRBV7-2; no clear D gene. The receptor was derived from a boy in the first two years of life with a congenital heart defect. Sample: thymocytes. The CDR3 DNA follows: TGTGCCAGCAGCGCAGGCGACCTGAATCAGCCCCAGCATTTT. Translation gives CASSAGDLNQPQHF.